This T cell receptor (beta chain) was recovered during a study of blood T cell repertoires in COVID-19. Study overall: Sources were T cells, B-cell-depleted T cells, or PBMCs; the material itself was cDNA or gDNA.

Per the original methods: Estimated nucleated cell counts came from reference gene primer amplification. Sequenced by immunoSEQ multiplex PCR; TCRdb stores in-frame clones only, minus some. V and J calls and clone size come straight from that table; D and trimming were deduced from the DNA. The table includes 250,000 to 350,000 clones, roughly 90% detected once. This receptor was obtained from a man younger than 35 with active or convalescent COVID-19. The sequenced material came from peripheral blood.

CDR3 loop: CASSHNGGRGSGNTIYF. CDR3 sequence (DNA): TGCGCCAGCAGCCATAATGGTGGGCGGGGGTCTGGAAACACCATATATTTT. The chain recombines TRBV4-3 with TRBJ1-3, with a possible D match to TRBD1 (5 bases). CDR1 and CDR2 from the germline V gene are LGHNA and YSLEER. The CDR3 runs to 17 residues. The V end was cut by 3 bases, the J end by 1 base, with 16 bases between.